This is a list of T cell receptor beta chains from one sample in a study of cytomegalovirus exposure and HLA in healthy donors. TCRdb's copy holds only in-frame clones and misses some; the assay was immunoSEQ multiplex PCR. The data hold roughly 150,000 clones, with about 89% observed a single time. What was sequenced was PBMCs. The source of these receptors is a woman in her late teens or twenties in good health and CMV-seropositive. Both conserved end residues are part of each CDR3. Fields, in order: clone size, J gene, D gene, V gene, CDR3 protein, CDR3 DNA. D genes are given only for firm matches. Clone size appears in some rows only: once, few, many, or a class for an expanded clone.

>-|TRBJ2-7|TRBD1|TRBV15
CATSRGTADYEQYF
TGTGCCACCAGCAGGGGGACAGCCGACTACGAGCAGTACTTC
>-|TRBJ2-5|-|TRBV2
CASIVRTPQETQYF
TGTGCCAGCATTGTCCGGACACCCCAAGAGACCCAGTACTTC
>-|TRBJ2-1|TRBD2|TRBV30
CAWSVRLAGVVQYNEQFF
TGTGCCTGGAGTGTTCGGCTAGCGGGAGTAGTACAATACAATGAGCAGTTCTTC
>-|TRBJ2-7|-|TRBV6-5
CASSEKESGEQYF
TGTGCCAGCAGTGAAAAAGAGTCGGGCGAGCAGTACTTC
>-|TRBJ2-1|-|TRBV28
CASSLAGRKSNEQFF
TGTGCCAGCAGTTTAGCGGGAAGAAAGTCCAATGAGCAGTTCTTC
>-|TRBJ2-1|TRBD2|TRBV6-1
CASMREGSEQFF
TGTGCCAGCATGCGGGAGGGGAGTGAGCAGTTCTTC
>-|TRBJ2-1|-|TRBV11-2
CASSPWTEINEQFF
TGTGCCAGCAGCCCCTGGACAGAAATCAATGAGCAGTTCTTC
>-|TRBJ2-7|TRBD2|TRBV6-4
CASSDTSWGGRAIEQYF
TGTGCCAGCAGTGACACGTCCTGGGGGGGGAGGGCCATCGAGCAGTACTTC
>-|TRBJ2-2|-|TRBV5-4
CASSFLERRDTGELFF
TGTGCCAGCAGCTTCTTAGAGCGGAGAGACACCGGGGAGCTGTTTTTT
>-|TRBJ1-1|TRBD1|TRBV9
CASSGGQGNYLNTEAFF
TGTGCCAGCAGCGGGGGACAGGGGAACTATCTGAACACTGAAGCTTTCTTT
>once|TRBJ1-4|-|TRBV2
CASRDRSTNEKLFF
TGTGCCAGCAGGGACAGATCAACTAATGAAAAACTGTTTTTT
>-|TRBJ2-2|-|TRBV29-1
CSVTNLRGTGELFF
TGCAGCGTTACAAATCTCCGGGGGACCGGGGAGCTGTTTTTT
>few|TRBJ2-7|-|TRBV15
CATSREGSKSYEQYF
TGTGCCACCAGCAGAGAGGGCTCGAAGTCCTACGAGCAGTACTTC
>-|TRBJ2-5|TRBD2|TRBV11-3
CASSFGLAGGETQYF
TGTGCCAGCAGCTTTGGACTAGCGGGAGGTGAGACCCAGTACTTC
>-|TRBJ1-3|-|TRBV30
CAWSGGFGNTIYF
TGTGCCTGGAGTGGAGGTTTTGGAAACACCATATATTTT
>-|TRBJ2-1|TRBD2|TRBV11-3
CASSGTSGRAPLYNEQFF
TGTGCCAGCAGCGGTACTAGCGGGAGGGCCCCACTCTACAATGAGCAGTTCTTC
>-|TRBJ1-2|TRBD1|TRBV29-1
CSVEDFRGLNYGYTF
TGCAGCGTTGAGGACTTCAGGGGGTTAAACTATGGCTACACCTTC
>once|TRBJ2-7|TRBD2|TRBV29-1
CSVEIAGGFLEQYF
TGCAGCGTTGAAATAGCGGGAGGTTTCCTCGAGCAGTACTTC
>once|TRBJ2-1|TRBD1|TRBV5-4
CASSAGTGVNEQFF
TGTGCCAGCAGCGCCGGGACAGGGGTGAATGAGCAGTTCTTC
>-|TRBJ2-7|TRBD1|TRBV30
CAWSPWTGDYEQYF
TGTGCCTGGAGTCCTTGGACAGGGGATTACGAGCAGTACTTC
>-|TRBJ2-1|TRBD2|TRBV2
CASAPWAGTSAYNEQFF
TGTGCCAGCGCCCCCTGGGCGGGGACTAGCGCCTACAATGAGCAGTTCTTC
>-|TRBJ1-2|TRBD1|TRBV28
CASSLPGQGFFGGYTF
TGTGCCAGCAGTTTACCGGGACAGGGGTTTTTTGGCGGCTACACCTTC
>-|TRBJ1-2|-|TRBV13
CASSTRTSHGYTF
TGTGCCAGCAGCACTCGGACATCCCACGGCTACACCTTC
>-|TRBJ1-5|TRBD1|TRBV13
CASSVGAGQGAGQPQHF
TGTGCCAGCAGCGTAGGCGCGGGACAGGGGGCCGGTCAGCCCCAGCATTTT
>-|TRBJ1-5|-|TRBV10-1
CASSGAGDQPQHF
TGCGCCAGCAGTGGGGCAGGGGATCAGCCCCAGCATTTT
>-|TRBJ2-1|TRBD2|TRBV30
CAWSSLGLAGVPYNEQFF
TGTGCCTGGAGTTCCCTTGGACTAGCGGGAGTACCCTACAATGAGCAGTTCTTC
>-|TRBJ1-4|-|TRBV9
CASSPSGTNEKLFF
TGTGCCAGCAGCCCCTCAGGGACTAATGAAAAACTGTTTTTT
>once|TRBJ2-5|-|TRBV13
CASSLGTQGLGETQYF
TGTGCCAGCAGCTTAGGGACCCAGGGGTTGGGGGAGACCCAGTACTTC
>-|TRBJ2-2|-|TRBV19
CASSPVGGSNTGELFF
TGTGCCAGTAGTCCTGTTGGGGGGTCGAACACCGGGGAGCTGTTTTTT
>-|TRBJ2-1|TRBD2|TRBV19
CASSIRTSGPYNEQFF
TGTGCCAGTAGTATAAGGACTAGCGGTCCCTACAATGAGCAGTTCTTC
>-|TRBJ2-7|-|TRBV4-1
CASSQGQFGSYEQYF
TGCGCCAGCAGCCAAGGACAGTTTGGCTCCTACGAGCAGTACTTC
>-|TRBJ2-1|TRBD2|TRBV28
CASSSPGTSGRNEQFF
TGTGCCAGCAGTTCCCCCGGGACTAGCGGGAGAAATGAGCAGTTCTTC
>-|TRBJ1-1|-|TRBV11-3
CASSLRRDGVATEAFF
TGTGCCAGCAGCTTGCGGAGAGACGGGGTAGCCACTGAAGCTTTCTTT
>-|TRBJ2-2|TRBD2|TRBV4-1
CASSQRTSGSTGTGELFF
TGCGCCAGCAGCCAAAGAACTAGCGGGAGTACTGGCACCGGGGAGCTGTTTTTT
>-|TRBJ2-7|TRBD2|TRBV9
CASSVGTSGSEQYF
TGTGCCAGCAGCGTAGGGACTAGCGGGAGTGAGCAGTACTTC
>-|TRBJ1-3|TRBD1|TRBV30
CAWDRGTGNTIYF
TGTGCCTGGGACAGGGGGACTGGAAACACCATATATTTT
>-|TRBJ2-7|TRBD1|TRBV27
CASSRTGKSYEQYF
TGTGCCAGCAGCCGGACAGGGAAGTCCTACGAGCAGTACTTC
>-|TRBJ2-5|-|TRBV11-3
CASSLVGQGQETQYF
TGTGCCAGCAGCTTAGTCGGGCAGGGTCAAGAGACCCAGTACTTC
>-|TRBJ1-5|-|TRBV4-1
CASSQVLFSNQPQHF
TGCGCCAGCAGCCAAGTTCTTTTTAGCAATCAGCCCCAGCATTTT
>-|TRBJ1-3|TRBD1|TRBV15
CATSRDQGATGNTIYF
TGTGCCACCAGCAGAGATCAGGGGGCTACGGGAAACACCATATATTTT
>-|TRBJ1-2|TRBD1|TRBV27
CASSMRGTGPNNYGYTF
TGTGCCAGCAGCATGAGAGGGACAGGGCCGAATAACTATGGCTACACCTTC
>-|TRBJ1-1|-|TRBV7-8
CASSLASGNTEAFF
TGTGCCAGCAGCTTAGCGTCAGGGAACACTGAAGCTTTCTTT
>-|TRBJ1-1|-|TRBV18
CASSPGRVGTEAFF
TGTGCCAGCTCACCGGGCAGGGTTGGCACTGAAGCTTTCTTT
>few|TRBJ1-2|-|TRBV30
CAWSPGNYGYTF
TGTGCCTGGAGTCCAGGGAACTATGGCTACACCTTC
>-|TRBJ1-1|-|TRBV5-6
CASSLGREAFF
TGTGCCAGCAGCTTGGGCAGGGAAGCTTTCTTT
>-|TRBJ2-3|-|TRBV5-3
CARNTRADTQYF
TGTGCCAGAAACACACGGGCAGATACGCAGTATTTT
>-|TRBJ2-2|TRBD1|TRBV2
CASSRNRQGAGGELFF
TGTGCCAGCAGCCGCAATCGACAGGGGGCGGGCGGGGAGCTGTTTTTT
>-|TRBJ1-1|TRBD1|TRBV5-1
CASSWTGVAEAFF
TGCGCCAGCAGCTGGACAGGGGTCGCTGAAGCTTTCTTT